This T cell receptor (beta chain) appears in the sequencing data of a study of identical twins. As to this clonotype: The antigen remains unidentified.

The CDR3 spans 12 residues. Looked up from germline, CDR1 is SEHNR and CDR2 is FQNEAQ (reference sequence). The V and J ends lost 6 bases and 4 bases respectively, with 8 bases between them. Study results and limitations: Memory repertoires showed no such pattern, whereas abundant cord blood beta clonotypes carried fewer insertions. Compared with unrelated sharing, twin-shared out-of-frame alpha sequences had more low-probability sequences.

TCRdb called the 5' RACE reads again in MiXCR, with one record for every CDR3 protein. The sample lists 450,000 to 650,000 distinct CDR3 sequences, approximately 14% occurring once. This sample also appeared in a second study, on yellow fever vaccine responses in identical twins.

The V call is TRBV7-9, the J call TRBJ2-3; D not resolved. What was sequenced was CD4+ T cells sorted from blood. The clonotype was recovered from a woman aged 18-29 years in good health. The DNA of the CDR3 is TGTGCCAGCAGAATAAAAGCAGATACGCAGTATTTT. It encodes CASRIKADTQYF. Filled out from reference TRBV7-9 and TRBJ2-3, the complete variable domain reads DTGVSQNPRHKITKRGQNVTFRCDPISEHNRLYWYRQTLGQGPEFLTYFQNEAQLEKSRLLSDRFSAERPKGSFSTLEIQRTEQGDSAMYLCASRIKADTQYFGPGTRLTVL.